This T cell receptor (beta chain) was found in a study of shared clonotypes between healthy human individuals. Deep-level assay runs were performed. Profiled with immunoSEQ multiplex PCR; TCRdb holds only in-frame clones, not every one. Of 2 million to 2.5 million clones in the sample, 85% to 95% were seen once. Whole-study results and caveats: Generally, estimated richness proved larger in naive subsets than it did in memory subsets. Unshared clonotypes carried lower generation probabilities than those common to all four donors.

Germline V CDR1 and CDR2: SGHTA, FQGNSA. The CDR3 runs to 16 residues. Trimming took 1 base from V and 1 from J, leaving 13 bases between them. With regard to this clone: As yet, its antigen is unknown.

This TCR came from a man aged 18 to 30 in good health. Some clones in this sample may be carry-over from other donors' samples. The sequencing input was naive CD4+ T cells from PBMCs. As to subset: CD45RA+ positively selected. The V call is TRBV7-2, the J call TRBJ1-1, with D uncertain. For the CDR3, the DNA is TGTGCCAGCAGCTTAGGAGGGCGGGGAAGGAACACTGAAGCTTTCTTT. Its translation: CASSLGGRGRNTEAFF.